This TCR beta chain was identified in a study of blood T cell repertoires in COVID-19. About the study: Samples taken during acute and convalescent COVID-19 were collected in the United States, Italy and Spain. In each case, the material was cDNA or gDNA derived from T cells, B-cell-depleted T cells, or PBMCs.

In its sample, this clone was seen once. In the study's own analysis: Quantification of nucleated cells was approximated via reference gene primer amplification. The data were produced by immunoSEQ multiplex PCR, yet TCRdb's version contains in-frame clones alone and is incomplete. The V and J calls and clone size were taken over from that table, and D and trimming were inferred from the DNA. The sample has a few hundred thousand clones, roughly 80% seen once. The source of this sequence is an elderly woman with acute or convalescent COVID-19. The source material was peripheral blood.

CDR3 nucleotide sequence: TGCGCCAGCAGCTTCGGCTACGAGCAGTACTTC. Amino acid sequence: CASSFGYEQYF. This chain joins TRBV5-1 and TRBJ2-7; D not certain. V was shortened by 2 bases and J by 3 bases, with 3 bases between the two germline ends. Looked up from germline, CDR1 is SGHRS and CDR2 is YFSETQ. The CDR3 totals 11 residues.